Listed below are T cell receptor beta chains from one sample, sequenced in a study of molecular identifiers for immune sequencing clone quantification. TCRdb re-called the PCR reads through MiXCR, storing one row per CDR3 protein. The table has 490,000 or so distinct CDR3 sequences, roughly 23% seen once. Sequencing input: naive CD8+ T cells from blood, with Jurkat cell RNA spiked in. Receptors originate from a human donor in good health. Some libraries in this study had Jurkat cell RNA spiked in. The conserved cysteine and the conserved F or W are not part of the CDR3 here. D genes are given only for firm matches.

CDR3 length,D gene,J gene,V gene,CDR3 protein
13,TRBD2,TRBJ2-7,TRBV7-9,ASSLVTSGTYEQY
13,-,TRBJ2-5,TRBV7-9,ASSPSASRVETQY
13,-,TRBJ1-1,TRBV30,AWSLQRTTSTEAF
13,-,TRBJ2-2,TRBV14,ASSPRRGHTGELF
13,TRBD2,TRBJ2-7,TRBV7-6,ASSPGGSEVYEQY
12,-,TRBJ2-1,TRBV30,AWSWSGESDEQF
11,-,TRBJ2-7,TRBV27,ASSSRLNYEQY
13,-,TRBJ1-1,TRBV4-1,ASSQEAGLGTEAF
14,-,TRBJ2-2,TRBV12-3/TRBV12-4,ASSQSPGQNTGELF
16,TRBD2,TRBJ2-7,TRBV7-6,ASSLALRTSGRNGEQY
12,TRBD2,TRBJ2-7,TRBV7-2,ASSWTSGGYEQY
9,-,TRBJ1-2,TRBV6-6,ASQQYYGYT
11,-,TRBJ2-3,TRBV28,ASSFRGGDTQY
12,-,TRBJ1-2,TRBV19,ASSMGRGQGGYT
11,-,TRBJ1-1,TRBV2,ASGPQGTTEAF
14,TRBD2,TRBJ2-1,TRBV4-3,ASSQVGLAGANEQF
16,TRBD1,TRBJ2-3,TRBV30,AWIPHPGTGSPPDTQY
13,-,TRBJ1-5,TRBV4-3,ASSQDKGGAQPQH
11,-,TRBJ2-5,TRBV19,ASTPGIFETQY
17,TRBD2,TRBJ2-7,TRBV3-1,ASSQVPPFKTSGSHEQY
19,TRBD2,TRBJ2-3,TRBV6-2/TRBV6-3,ASSYPSSGTSGRRWTDTQY
11,-,TRBJ2-3,TRBV7-9,ASSSTGPDTQY
14,-,TRBJ1-1,TRBV19,ASSIGTRSSHTEAF
15,TRBD2,TRBJ2-3,TRBV24-1,ATSGPASGANTDTQY
14,-,TRBJ2-3,TRBV29-1,SVSGGPFTSTDTQY
11,TRBD1,TRBJ1-1,TRBV12-3/TRBV12-4,ASSPSAGGEAF